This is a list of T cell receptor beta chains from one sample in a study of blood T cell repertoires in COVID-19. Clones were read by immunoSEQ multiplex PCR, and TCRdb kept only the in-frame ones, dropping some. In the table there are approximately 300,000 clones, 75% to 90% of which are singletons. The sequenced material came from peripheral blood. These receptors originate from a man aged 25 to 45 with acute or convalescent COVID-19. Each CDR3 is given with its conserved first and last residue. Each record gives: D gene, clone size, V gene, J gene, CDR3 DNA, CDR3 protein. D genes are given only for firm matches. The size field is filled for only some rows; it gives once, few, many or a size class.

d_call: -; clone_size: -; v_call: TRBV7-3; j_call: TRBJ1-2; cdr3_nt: TGTGCCAGCAGCCTTAACCCCGGGGAAGCTGGCTACACCTTC; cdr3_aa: CASSLNPGEAGYTF
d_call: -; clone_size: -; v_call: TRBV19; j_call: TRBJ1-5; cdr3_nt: TGTGCCAGTAGTATGGCAGTAATCAATCAGCCCCAGCATTTT; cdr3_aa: CASSMAVINQPQHF
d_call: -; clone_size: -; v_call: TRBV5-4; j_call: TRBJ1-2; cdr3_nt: TGTGCCAGCACCATAGACCAGGGCGTATATGGCTACACCTTC; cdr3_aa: CASTIDQGVYGYTF
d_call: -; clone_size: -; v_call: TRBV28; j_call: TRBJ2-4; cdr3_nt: TGTGCCAGCAGCTCGGGACTCCTGGTAGCCAAAAACATTCAGTACTTC; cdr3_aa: CASSSGLLVAKNIQYF
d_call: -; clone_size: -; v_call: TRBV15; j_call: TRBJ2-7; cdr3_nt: TGTGCCACCAGCAGAGAGGGGGGGGCTGGGGAGCAGTACTTC; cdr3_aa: CATSREGGAGEQYF
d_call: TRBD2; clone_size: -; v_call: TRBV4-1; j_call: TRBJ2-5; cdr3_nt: TGCGCCAGCAGCCATGCTAGCGGGGAAGAGACCCAGTACTTC; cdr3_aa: CASSHASGEETQYF
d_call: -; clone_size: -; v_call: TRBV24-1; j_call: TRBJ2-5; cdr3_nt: TGTGCCACCAGTGGACTCCAAGGGGGGACCCAGTACTTC; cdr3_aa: CATSGLQGGTQYF
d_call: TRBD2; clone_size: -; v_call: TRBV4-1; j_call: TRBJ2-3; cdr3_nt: TGCGCCAGCAGCCAAAGTACTAGCGGGGTTGATACGCAGTATTTT; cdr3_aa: CASSQSTSGVDTQYF
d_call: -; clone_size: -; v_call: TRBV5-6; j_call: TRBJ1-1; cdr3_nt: TGTGCCAGCAGCTTGGTCGCAGGGTGGGGTACTGAAGCTTTCTTT; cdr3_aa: CASSLVAGWGTEAFF
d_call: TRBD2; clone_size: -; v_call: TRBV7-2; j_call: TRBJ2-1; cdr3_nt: TGTGCCAGCAGCCTGACTAGCGGGGCCTACAATGAGCAGTTCTTC; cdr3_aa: CASSLTSGAYNEQFF
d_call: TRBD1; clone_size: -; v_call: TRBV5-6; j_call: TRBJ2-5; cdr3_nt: TGTGCCAGCAGCCCGCCTATAGGACAGGAAGAGACCCAGTACTTC; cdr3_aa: CASSPPIGQEETQYF
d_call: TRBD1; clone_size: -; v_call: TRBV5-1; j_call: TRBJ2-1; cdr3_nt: TGCGCCAGCAGCTCGACAGGGGACAAATACAATGAGCAGTTCTTC; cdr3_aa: CASSSTGDKYNEQFF
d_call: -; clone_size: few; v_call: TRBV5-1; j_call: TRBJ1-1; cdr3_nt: TGCGCCAGCAGCTTGGAGCCCGAACTAATGAACACTGAAGCTTTCTTT; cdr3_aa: CASSLEPELMNTEAFF
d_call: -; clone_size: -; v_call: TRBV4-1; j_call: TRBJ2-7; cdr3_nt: TGCGCCAGCAGTCCGACTCCCTACTACGAGCAGTACTTC; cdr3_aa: CASSPTPYYEQYF
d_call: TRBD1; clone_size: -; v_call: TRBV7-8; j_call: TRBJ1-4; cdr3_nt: TGTGCCAGCAGCAGACCCGGGACAGGGTCCGAAAAACTGTTTTTT; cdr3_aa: CASSRPGTGSEKLFF